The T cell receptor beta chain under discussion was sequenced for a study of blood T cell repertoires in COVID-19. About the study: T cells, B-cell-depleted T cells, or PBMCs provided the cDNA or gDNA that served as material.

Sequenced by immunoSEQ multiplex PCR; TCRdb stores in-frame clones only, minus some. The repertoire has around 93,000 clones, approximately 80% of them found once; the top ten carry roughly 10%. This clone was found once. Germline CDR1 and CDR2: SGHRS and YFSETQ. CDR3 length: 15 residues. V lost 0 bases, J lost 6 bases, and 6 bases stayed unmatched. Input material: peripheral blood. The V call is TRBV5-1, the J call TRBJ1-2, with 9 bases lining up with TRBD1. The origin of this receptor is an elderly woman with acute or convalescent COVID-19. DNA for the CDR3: TGCGCCAGCAGCTTGGCCGGGACAGGGACGAATGGCTACACCTTC. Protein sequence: CASSLAGTGTNGYTF.